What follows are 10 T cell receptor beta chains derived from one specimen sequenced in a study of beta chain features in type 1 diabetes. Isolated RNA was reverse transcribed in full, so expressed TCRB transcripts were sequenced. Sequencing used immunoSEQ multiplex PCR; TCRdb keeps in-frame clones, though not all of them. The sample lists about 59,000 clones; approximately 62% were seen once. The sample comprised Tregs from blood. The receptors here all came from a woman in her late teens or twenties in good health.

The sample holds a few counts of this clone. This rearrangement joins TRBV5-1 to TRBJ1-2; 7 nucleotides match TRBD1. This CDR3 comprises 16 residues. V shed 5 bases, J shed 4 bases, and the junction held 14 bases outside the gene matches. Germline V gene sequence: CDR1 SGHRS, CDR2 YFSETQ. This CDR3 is CASRMEAQGVFYGYTF. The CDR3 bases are TGCGCCAGCAGGATGGAAGCGCAGGGGGTATTCTATGGCTACACCTTC.

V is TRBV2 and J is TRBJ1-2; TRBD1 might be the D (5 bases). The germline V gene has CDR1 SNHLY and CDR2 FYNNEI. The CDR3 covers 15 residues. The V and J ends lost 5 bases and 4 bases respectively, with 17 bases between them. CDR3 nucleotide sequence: TGTGCCAGCAGTTTCCGGGCAGGGTCGTTCTATGGCTACACCTTC. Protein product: CASSFRAGSFYGYTF. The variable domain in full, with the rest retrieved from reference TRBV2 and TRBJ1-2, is EPEVTQTPSHQVTQMGQEVILRCVPISNHLYFYWYRQILGQKVEFLVSFYNNEISEKSEIFDDQFSVERPDGSNFTLKIRSTKLEDSAMYFCASSFRAGSFYGYTFGSGTRLTVV.

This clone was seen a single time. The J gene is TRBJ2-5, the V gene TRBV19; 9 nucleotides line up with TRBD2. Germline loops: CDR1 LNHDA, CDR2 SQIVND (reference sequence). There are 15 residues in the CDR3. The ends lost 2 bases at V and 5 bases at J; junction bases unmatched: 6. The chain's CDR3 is CASSIRLAGRETQYF. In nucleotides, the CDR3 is TGTGCCAGTAGTATACGGCTAGCGGGACGGGAGACCCAGTACTTC.

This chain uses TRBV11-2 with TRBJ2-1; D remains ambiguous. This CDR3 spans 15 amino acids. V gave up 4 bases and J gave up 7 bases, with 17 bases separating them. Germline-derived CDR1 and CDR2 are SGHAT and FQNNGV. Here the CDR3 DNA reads TGTGCCAGCAGCTCGCAGAGACGGTTCGGGAATGAGCAGTTCTTC. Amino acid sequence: CASSSQRRFGNEQFF.

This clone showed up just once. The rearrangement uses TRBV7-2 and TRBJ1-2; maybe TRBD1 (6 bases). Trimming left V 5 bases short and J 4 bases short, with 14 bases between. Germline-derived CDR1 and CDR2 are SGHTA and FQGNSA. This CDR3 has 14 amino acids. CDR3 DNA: TGTGCCAGCAGCCCTCGGGACATGAGCTATGGCTACACCTTC. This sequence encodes CASSPRDMSYGYTF.

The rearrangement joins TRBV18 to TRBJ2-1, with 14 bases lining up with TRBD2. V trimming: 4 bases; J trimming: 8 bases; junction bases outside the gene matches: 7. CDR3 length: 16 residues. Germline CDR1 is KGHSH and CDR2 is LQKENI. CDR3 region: CASSRTSGGPWDEQFF. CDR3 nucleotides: TGTGCCAGCTCACGGACTAGCGGGGGGCCTTGGGATGAGCAGTTCTTC.

CDR3 loop: CASSQGAGRSVTEQYF. In DNA form, the CDR3 reads TGCGCCAGCAGCCAAGGGGCTGGGCGCTCCGTGACCGAGCAGTACTTC. V is TRBV4-1 and J is TRBJ2-7; D is uncertain. Trimming stripped 1 base from V and 6 bases from J, with 19 bases between. CDR1 and CDR2 (germline): MGHRA, YSYEKL. The CDR3 runs to 16 residues.

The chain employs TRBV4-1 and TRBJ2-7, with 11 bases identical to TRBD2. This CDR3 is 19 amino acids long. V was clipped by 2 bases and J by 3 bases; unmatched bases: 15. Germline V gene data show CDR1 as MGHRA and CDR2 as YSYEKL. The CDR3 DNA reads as TGCGCCAGCAGCCAATACTCGGAGGTAGCGGGGGGGCGAAGCTACGAGCAGTACTTC. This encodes CASSQYSEVAGGRSYEQYF.

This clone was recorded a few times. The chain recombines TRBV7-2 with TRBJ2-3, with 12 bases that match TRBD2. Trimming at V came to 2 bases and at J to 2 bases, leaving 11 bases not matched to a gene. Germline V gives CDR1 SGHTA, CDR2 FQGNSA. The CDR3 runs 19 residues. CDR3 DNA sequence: TGTGCCAGCAGCTTAAGGTCCCTAGCGGGGGGGATGCTCACAGATACGCAGTATTTT. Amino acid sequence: CASSLRSLAGGMLTDTQYF. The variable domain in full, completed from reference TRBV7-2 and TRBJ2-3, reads GAGVSQSPSNKVTEKGKDVELRCDPISGHTALYWYRQSLGQGLEFLIYFQGNSAPDKSGLPSDRFSAERTGGSVSTLTIQRTQQEDSAVYLCASSLRSLAGGMLTDTQYFGPGTRLTVL.

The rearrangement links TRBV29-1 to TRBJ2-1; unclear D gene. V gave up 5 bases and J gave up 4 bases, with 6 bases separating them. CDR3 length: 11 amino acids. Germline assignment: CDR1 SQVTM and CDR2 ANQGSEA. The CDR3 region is CSVSVYNEQFF. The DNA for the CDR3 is TGCAGCGTTTCGGTTTACAATGAGCAGTTCTTC.